These T cell receptor beta chains were read from a single sample in a study of cytotoxic CD8 clonotypes in ibrutinib-treated CLL. Sequencing was performed with immunoSEQ multiplex PCR; in TCRdb, only in-frame clones are kept and a portion is missing. The data contain approximately 120,000 clones, approximately 58% of them singletons. This specimen consisted of PBMCs, obtained after 24 months of ibrutinib treatment. Receptors originate from a human donor with chronic lymphocytic leukemia. CDR3s include the opening cysteine and the closing phenylalanine or tryptophan. A D gene is named only where the DNA matches it firmly. The listing skips clone size in some rows; elsewhere it reads once, few, many or a size class.

>TRBJ1-1|-|-|13|TRBV7-9
TGTGCCAGCAGCTTAGCCAGGGAAACTGAAGCTTTCTTT
CASSLARETEAFF
>TRBJ2-2|few|TRBD1|13|TRBV29-1
TGCAGCACGGGACAGGGGACGACCGGGGAGCTGTTTTTT
CSTGQGTTGELFF
>TRBJ1-2|once|TRBD1|16|TRBV2
TGTGCCAGCACCCCCTCGGGGACAGGGGGCGCGAGTGGCTACACCTTC
CASTPSGTGGASGYTF
>TRBJ2-2|once|TRBD1|19|TRBV30
TGTGCCTGGAGTGTTCGACAGGGGTCGAGAGGGAAATACACCGGGGAGCTGTTTTTT
CAWSVRQGSRGKYTGELFF
>TRBJ2-3|-|TRBD2|19|TRBV30
TGTGCCTGGAGTACTTGGACTAGCGGCCTTGTTTCTAGCACAGATACGCAGTATTTT
CAWSTWTSGLVSSTDTQYF
>TRBJ1-3|-|-|14|TRBV30
TGTGCCTGGAGTGTCGGGGCATCCGGAAACACCATATATTTT
CAWSVGASGNTIYF
>TRBJ1-2|-|-|14|TRBV7-2
TGTGCCAGCAGCCCAGCTACCGGGGGCTATGGCTACACCTTC
CASSPATGGYGYTF
>TRBJ2-1|once|TRBD2|13|TRBV6-5
TGTGCCAGCGCCCGGGGGGTGTTGAATGAGCAGTTCTTC
CASARGVLNEQFF
>TRBJ2-7|-|TRBD1|14|TRBV18
TGTGCCAGCTCATCACAGGGGGCTGACTACGAGCAGTACTTC
CASSSQGADYEQYF
>TRBJ2-7|-|TRBD1|14|TRBV6-6
TGTGCCAGCAGCACCGGGACAGTTAACTACGAGCAGTACTTC
CASSTGTVNYEQYF
>TRBJ2-1|-|TRBD2|17|TRBV19
TGTGCCAGCGCCCTAAGGTCTGGCGGGGGGGCGGGCAATGAGCAGTTCTTC
CASALRSGGGAGNEQFF
>TRBJ2-7|-|-|15|TRBV30
TGTGCCTGGAGTTTGGGCACCTCAAGAACCTACGAGCAGTACTTC
CAWSLGTSRTYEQYF
>TRBJ2-1|-|TRBD2|16|TRBV14
TGTGCCAGCAGCCAAGGCGGGAGCACCGTAAACAATGAGCAGTTCTTC
CASSQGGSTVNNEQFF
>TRBJ2-2|few|-|13|TRBV5-1
TGCGCCAGCATTGCACCTAACACCGGGGAGCTGTTTTTT
CASIAPNTGELFF